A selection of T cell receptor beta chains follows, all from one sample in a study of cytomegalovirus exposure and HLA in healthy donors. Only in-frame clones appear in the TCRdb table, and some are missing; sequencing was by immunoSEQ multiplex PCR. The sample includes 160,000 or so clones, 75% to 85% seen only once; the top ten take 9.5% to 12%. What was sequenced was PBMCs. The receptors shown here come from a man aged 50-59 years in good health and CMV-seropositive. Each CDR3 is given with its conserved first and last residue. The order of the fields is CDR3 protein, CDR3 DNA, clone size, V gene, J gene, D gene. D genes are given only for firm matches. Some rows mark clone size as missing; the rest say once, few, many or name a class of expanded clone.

CDR3aa: CASSHETGVYGYTF
CDR3nt: TGCGCCAGCAGCCACGAGACAGGGGTCTATGGCTACACCTTC
abundance: few
v_gene: TRBV4-1
j_gene: TRBJ1-2
d_gene: TRBD1

CDR3aa: CASSLVGGRNSPLHF
CDR3nt: TGTGCCAGCAGCTTGGTAGGGGGCAGAAATTCACCCCTCCACTTT
abundance: -
v_gene: TRBV5-4
j_gene: TRBJ1-6
d_gene: TRBD1

CDR3aa: CASHTQAEGANVLTF
CDR3nt: TGTGCCAGCCATACCCAGGCTGAAGGGGCCAACGTCCTGACTTTC
abundance: -
v_gene: TRBV28
j_gene: TRBJ2-6
d_gene: -

CDR3aa: CASSLEPGNSNQPQHF
CDR3nt: TGCGCCAGCAGCTTGGAGCCAGGAAATAGCAATCAGCCCCAGCATTTT
abundance: -
v_gene: TRBV5-1
j_gene: TRBJ1-5
d_gene: -

CDR3aa: CASSLRGNEQFF
CDR3nt: TGTGCCAGCAGCTTAAGAGGGAATGAGCAGTTCTTC
abundance: -
v_gene: TRBV7-3
j_gene: TRBJ2-1
d_gene: -

CDR3aa: CASGWEMNTEAFF
CDR3nt: TGTGCCAGCGGTTGGGAGATGAACACTGAAGCTTTCTTT
abundance: few
v_gene: TRBV28
j_gene: TRBJ1-1
d_gene: -

CDR3aa: CASSVGLAGAATGELFF
CDR3nt: TGTGCCAGCAGCGTCGGACTAGCGGGAGCTGCAACCGGGGAGCTGTTTTTT
abundance: -
v_gene: TRBV9
j_gene: TRBJ2-2
d_gene: TRBD2

CDR3aa: CASRGGQGEETQYF
CDR3nt: TGTGCCAGCAGGGGAGGACAGGGGGAAGAGACCCAGTACTTC
abundance: -
v_gene: TRBV2
j_gene: TRBJ2-5
d_gene: TRBD1

CDR3aa: CASSHSTGGDRDEQFF
CDR3nt: TGTGCCAGCAGCCACTCCACGGGGGGCGATCGGGATGAGCAGTTCTTC
abundance: -
v_gene: TRBV4-2
j_gene: TRBJ2-1
d_gene: -

CDR3aa: CASGKGIYSDSPLHF
CDR3nt: TGCGCCAGCGGGAAGGGGATCTACTCGGATTCACCCCTCCACTTT
abundance: -
v_gene: TRBV5-1
j_gene: TRBJ1-6
d_gene: -

CDR3aa: CSNGGGDEQFF
CDR3nt: TGCAGTAACGGGGGGGGCGATGAGCAGTTCTTC
abundance: -
v_gene: TRBV20-1
j_gene: TRBJ2-1
d_gene: TRBD2

CDR3aa: CASSPEAGWETQYF
CDR3nt: TGTGCCAGCAGCCCCGAAGCGGGGTGGGAGACCCAGTACTTC
abundance: -
v_gene: TRBV7-3
j_gene: TRBJ2-5
d_gene: TRBD2

CDR3aa: CASRGTSGLETQYF
CDR3nt: TGTGCCAGCAGAGGGACTAGCGGATTGGAGACCCAGTACTTC
abundance: -
v_gene: TRBV7-2
j_gene: TRBJ2-5
d_gene: TRBD2

CDR3aa: CTSSQGGMELFF
CDR3nt: TGCACCAGCAGCCAAGGAGGGATGGAACTGTTTTTT
abundance: once
v_gene: TRBV1
j_gene: TRBJ1-4
d_gene: -

CDR3aa: CASSPGLASDTQYF
CDR3nt: TGTGCCAGCAGCCCCGGACTAGCTTCAGATACGCAGTATTTT
abundance: -
v_gene: TRBV9
j_gene: TRBJ2-3
d_gene: TRBD2

CDR3aa: CATQRGAGELFF
CDR3nt: TGTGCCACGCAGCGGGGGGCCGGGGAGCTGTTTTTT
abundance: -
v_gene: TRBV19
j_gene: TRBJ2-2
d_gene: TRBD2

CDR3aa: CASSFPRGHNSPLHF
CDR3nt: TGTGCCAGCAGCTTCCCCAGGGGCCATAATTCACCCCTCCACTTT
abundance: -
v_gene: TRBV5-4
j_gene: TRBJ1-6
d_gene: -

CDR3aa: CASSQAPGAAGNTIYF
CDR3nt: TGCGCCAGCAGCCAAGCTCCAGGGGCTGCTGGAAACACCATATATTTT
abundance: -
v_gene: TRBV4-3
j_gene: TRBJ1-3
d_gene: -

CDR3aa: CASSGRQGGNYGYTF
CDR3nt: TGTGCCAGCAGCGGAAGACAGGGAGGTAACTATGGCTACACCTTC
abundance: -
v_gene: TRBV7-2
j_gene: TRBJ1-2
d_gene: TRBD1

CDR3aa: CASSQTSGWKGETQYF
CDR3nt: TGTGCCAGCAGTCAGACTAGCGGCTGGAAAGGGGAGACCCAGTACTTC
abundance: -
v_gene: TRBV28
j_gene: TRBJ2-5
d_gene: TRBD2

CDR3aa: CASSHQGLIYEQYF
CDR3nt: TGCGCCAGCAGCCACCAAGGACTGATCTACGAGCAGTACTTC
abundance: once
v_gene: TRBV4-3
j_gene: TRBJ2-7
d_gene: -

CDR3aa: CAISDLSSYEQYF
CDR3nt: TGTGCCATCAGTGACCTGAGCTCCTACGAGCAGTACTTC
abundance: -
v_gene: TRBV10-3
j_gene: TRBJ2-7
d_gene: -

CDR3aa: CASSLAAAEAFF
CDR3nt: TGTGCCAGCAGCTTGGCGGCAGCGGAAGCTTTCTTT
abundance: -
v_gene: TRBV7-9
j_gene: TRBJ1-1
d_gene: -

CDR3aa: CASSYSGTHGTEAFF
CDR3nt: TGTGCCAGCAGTTACTCGGGCACCCACGGCACTGAAGCTTTCTTT
abundance: -
v_gene: TRBV6-5
j_gene: TRBJ1-1
d_gene: -

CDR3aa: CASSLGFEGANVLTF
CDR3nt: TGTGCCAGCAGTCTCGGGTTCGAAGGGGCCAACGTCCTGACTTTC
abundance: -
v_gene: TRBV27
j_gene: TRBJ2-6
d_gene: -

CDR3aa: CASSTDRGWGNEQFF
CDR3nt: TGCGCCAGCAGCACCGACAGGGGATGGGGCAATGAGCAGTTCTTC
abundance: -
v_gene: TRBV5-1
j_gene: TRBJ2-1
d_gene: TRBD1

CDR3aa: CASTGTGRQETQYF
CDR3nt: TGTGCCAGCACCGGGACAGGGCGTCAAGAGACCCAGTACTTC
abundance: -
v_gene: TRBV6-5
j_gene: TRBJ2-5
d_gene: TRBD1

CDR3aa: CASSSLQLAELGDEQYF
CDR3nt: TGTGCCAGCAGTTCGCTTCAACTAGCGGAATTAGGCGACGAGCAGTACTTC
abundance: -
v_gene: TRBV27
j_gene: TRBJ2-7
d_gene: TRBD2

CDR3aa: CASSQLGLADYNEQFF
CDR3nt: TGCGCCAGCAGCCAATTAGGGCTAGCGGACTACAATGAGCAGTTCTTC
abundance: -
v_gene: TRBV4-3
j_gene: TRBJ2-1
d_gene: TRBD2